The source of this T cell receptor (beta chain) is a study of vaccination and CD4 T cells after COVID-19. Study outcomes and limitations: Counts of SARS-CoV-2-reactive clonotypes had a median that went from about 20 to 38, a nonsignificant change.

Once obtained from cultured CD4+ T cells, the DNA was sequenced using the Oncomine TCR Beta short-read assay. Genomic DNA from cultured CD4+ T cells was extracted. TCRdb used MiXCR to reprocess the PCR reads, holding one entry per CDR3 protein. The table shows 15,000 to 20,000 distinct CDR3 sequences, with 59% occurring only once. The treatment was: roughly ten-day PBMC culture with coronavirus spike peptide pools or control peptides (ViraFEST assay). Trimming stripped 6 bases from V and 1 base from J, with 9 bases between. CDR1 and CDR2 from the germline V gene are MNHNS and SASEGT. The CDR3 length is 13 residues. This clonotype came up a few times. Its specificity is not known.

The chain recombines TRBV6-1 with TRBJ1-1, with D tentatively TRBD1 (5 bases). The sequences come from CD4+ T cells from blood, cultured in vitro, collected after SARS-CoV-2 vaccination. This clonotype was obtained from a human donor who had recovered from COVID-19. As DNA, the CDR3 is TGTGCCAGCAGCCCTGGGGGGAACACTGAAGCTTTCTTT. Translation: CASSPGGNTEAFF.